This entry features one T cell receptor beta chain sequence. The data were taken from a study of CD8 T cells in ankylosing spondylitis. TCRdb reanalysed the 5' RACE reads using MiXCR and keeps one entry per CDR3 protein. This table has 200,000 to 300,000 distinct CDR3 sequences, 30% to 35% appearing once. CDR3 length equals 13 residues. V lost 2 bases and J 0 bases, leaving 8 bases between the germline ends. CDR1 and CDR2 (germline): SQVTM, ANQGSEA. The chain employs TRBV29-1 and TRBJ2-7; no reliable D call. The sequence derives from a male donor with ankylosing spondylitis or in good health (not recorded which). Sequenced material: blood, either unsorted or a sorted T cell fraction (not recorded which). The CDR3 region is CSVEIAISYEQYF. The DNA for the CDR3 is TGCAGCGTTGAAATAGCAATCTCCTACGAGCAGTACTTC.